Described below is a single T cell receptor (beta chain) sequence and its context. The target antigen is unknown. Germline CDR1 reads SGHTA; CDR2 reads FQGNSA. Trimming stripped 4 bases from V and 5 bases from J, with 18 bases between. The CDR3 is made up of 16 amino acids. The protocol was immunoSEQ multiplex PCR, while the TCRdb copy is restricted to in-frame clones and leaves out a portion. The sample has 30,000 to 40,000 clones; around 74% are singletons. This sample is part of a study of CD4 T cells in relation to SARS-CoV-2 and coronaviruses. At the level of the study: Convalescent patients had median age roughly 38 years, range roughly 20 to 80. Study observations and caveats: Crossreactivity was assessed only for spike protein, not other viral proteins.

Cryopreserved PBMCs were CD4-enriched, then split into naive and memory cells. Sorted naive or memory CD4+ cells met CEF peptides for over 9 days. The sequencing input was memory CD4+ T cells from PBMCs, cultured in vitro. The receptor's source is an adult with COVID-19. The chain has TRBV7-2 and TRBJ2-1, with a tentative D call TRBD2 (5 bases). CDR3 residues: CASSSTLEAGNNEQFF. The CDR3 DNA is TGTGCCAGCAGCTCAACACTGGAGGCGGGTAACAATGAGCAGTTCTTC.